This is a list of T cell receptor beta chains from one sample in a study of Tregs in tolerant kidney transplant recipients. The data were produced by immunoSEQ multiplex PCR, yet TCRdb's version contains in-frame clones alone and is incomplete. This table has more than 90,000 clones, over 85% appearing once. The sample was CD4+ T cells from blood (PBMCs), taken 12 months after the transplant. These receptors were obtained from a human patient who received a combined kidney and bone marrow transplant. Some T cells may be provided by the graft donor. Each CDR3 is given with its conserved first and last residue. The order of the fields is V gene, J gene, clone size, D gene, CDR3 DNA, CDR3 protein. A D gene is named only where the DNA matches it firmly. Where a row states a size, it is once, few, many or the class of an expanded clone; other rows omit it.

V gene: TRBV19; J gene: TRBJ2-3; clone size: .; D gene: .; CDR3 DNA: TGTGCCAGTAGTTCTACACTAGGAGATACGCAGTATTTT; CDR3 protein: CASSSTLGDTQYF
V gene: TRBV9; J gene: TRBJ2-2; clone size: once; D gene: .; CDR3 DNA: TGTGCCAGCAGCTCGGGAAGACTTAACACCGGGGAGCTGTTTTTT; CDR3 protein: CASSSGRLNTGELFF
V gene: TRBV21-1; J gene: TRBJ1-1; clone size: .; D gene: .; CDR3 DNA: TGTGCCAGCAGCCACATGACAGGGGCCCTGAACACTGAAGCTTTCTTT; CDR3 protein: CASSHMTGALNTEAFF
V gene: TRBV9; J gene: TRBJ2-2; clone size: once; D gene: TRBD2; CDR3 DNA: TGTGCCAGCAGCATCCGACTAGCGGGTATCACCGGGGAGCTGTTTTTT; CDR3 protein: CASSIRLAGITGELFF
V gene: TRBV6-1; J gene: TRBJ1-3; clone size: .; D gene: TRBD1; CDR3 DNA: TGTGCCAGCAGACAGGGGGCTCGCGGAAACACCATATATTTT; CDR3 protein: CASRQGARGNTIYF
V gene: TRBV7-2; J gene: TRBJ2-2; clone size: .; D gene: .; CDR3 DNA: TGTGCCAGCAGCTTAACCAGAACCGGGGAGCTGTTTTTT; CDR3 protein: CASSLTRTGELFF
V gene: TRBV5-1; J gene: TRBJ1-2; clone size: .; D gene: TRBD1; CDR3 DNA: TGCGCCAGCAGCTCCGGGACAGGGGAAGGGTATGGCTACACCTTC; CDR3 protein: CASSSGTGEGYGYTF
V gene: TRBV7-2; J gene: TRBJ2-7; clone size: .; D gene: TRBD2; CDR3 DNA: TGTGCCAGCAGCGACAGCGGGGGGGCCTTCTACGAGCAGTACTTC; CDR3 protein: CASSDSGGAFYEQYF
V gene: TRBV10-1; J gene: TRBJ1-2; clone size: .; D gene: .; CDR3 DNA: TGCGCCAGCAGTGAGTCGGTCACTGGTCCAGGGGGCTACACCTTC; CDR3 protein: CASSESVTGPGGYTF
V gene: TRBV5-6; J gene: TRBJ1-1; clone size: .; D gene: TRBD1; CDR3 DNA: TGTGCCAGCAGCTTGCCAGGGGGCACTGAAGCTTTCTTT; CDR3 protein: CASSLPGGTEAFF
V gene: TRBV29-1; J gene: TRBJ1-2; clone size: .; D gene: .; CDR3 DNA: TGCAGCGTTGCCCCTCATACAGGGAACTATGGCTACACCTTC; CDR3 protein: CSVAPHTGNYGYTF
V gene: TRBV7-9; J gene: TRBJ2-6; clone size: .; D gene: .; CDR3 DNA: TGTGCCAGCAGCTTAGCCGGGGGATCTGGGGCCAACGTCCTGACTTTC; CDR3 protein: CASSLAGGSGANVLTF
V gene: TRBV7-3; J gene: TRBJ2-2; clone size: .; D gene: .; CDR3 DNA: TGTGCCAGCAGCTTAGAGCCAGGGGCGGTGAACACCGGGGAGCTGTTTTTT; CDR3 protein: CASSLEPGAVNTGELFF
V gene: TRBV6-1; J gene: TRBJ1-5; clone size: .; D gene: TRBD1; CDR3 DNA: TGTGCCAGCAGTAAAGACAGGGGTCAACAGCCCCAGCATTTT; CDR3 protein: CASSKDRGQQPQHF
V gene: TRBV11-2; J gene: TRBJ2-4; clone size: .; D gene: .; CDR3 DNA: TGTGCCAGCAGCGTCATCACAGGGCGAGCCAAAAACATTCAGTACTTC; CDR3 protein: CASSVITGRAKNIQYF
V gene: TRBV7-2; J gene: TRBJ1-4; clone size: few; D gene: .; CDR3 DNA: TGTGCCAGCAGACTCGGGAGACCTGTAGGTGAAAAACTGTTTTTT; CDR3 protein: CASRLGRPVGEKLFF
V gene: TRBV7-3; J gene: TRBJ1-1; clone size: once; D gene: TRBD1; CDR3 DNA: TGTGCCAGCACCGCGACAGGGGGCACTGAAGCTTTCTTT; CDR3 protein: CASTATGGTEAFF